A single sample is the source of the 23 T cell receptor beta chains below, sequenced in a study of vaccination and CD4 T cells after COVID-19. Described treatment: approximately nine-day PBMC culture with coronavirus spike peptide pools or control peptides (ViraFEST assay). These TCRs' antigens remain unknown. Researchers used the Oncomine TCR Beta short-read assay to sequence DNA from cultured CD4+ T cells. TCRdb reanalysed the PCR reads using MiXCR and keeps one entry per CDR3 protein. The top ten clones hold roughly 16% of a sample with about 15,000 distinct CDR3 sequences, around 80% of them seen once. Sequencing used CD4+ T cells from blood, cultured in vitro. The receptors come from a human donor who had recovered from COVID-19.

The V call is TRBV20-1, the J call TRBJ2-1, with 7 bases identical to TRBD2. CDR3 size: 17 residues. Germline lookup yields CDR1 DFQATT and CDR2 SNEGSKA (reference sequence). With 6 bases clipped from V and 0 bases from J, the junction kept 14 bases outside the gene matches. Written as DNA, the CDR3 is TGCAGTGCCCGACCCTTTAGCGGGCCCAGCTCCTACAATGAGCAGTTCTTC. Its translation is CSARPFSGPSSYNEQFF.

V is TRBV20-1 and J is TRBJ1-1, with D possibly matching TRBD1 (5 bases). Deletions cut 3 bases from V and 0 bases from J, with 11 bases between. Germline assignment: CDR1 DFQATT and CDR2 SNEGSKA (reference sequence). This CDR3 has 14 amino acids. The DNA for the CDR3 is TGCAGTGCTAGCCTCAGGGCTATGAACACTGAAGCTTTCTTT. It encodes CSASLRAMNTEAFF.

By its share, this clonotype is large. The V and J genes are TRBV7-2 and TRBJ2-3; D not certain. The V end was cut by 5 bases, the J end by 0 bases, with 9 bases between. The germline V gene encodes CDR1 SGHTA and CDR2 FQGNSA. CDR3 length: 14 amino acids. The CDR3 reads CASSLGPSTDTQYF. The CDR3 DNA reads TGTGCCAGCAGCCTCGGGCCTAGCACAGATACGCAGTATTTT.

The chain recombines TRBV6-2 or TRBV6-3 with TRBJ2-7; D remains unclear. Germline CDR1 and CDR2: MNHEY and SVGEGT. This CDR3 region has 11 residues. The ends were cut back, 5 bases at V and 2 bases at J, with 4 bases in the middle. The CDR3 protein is CASSDPYEQYF. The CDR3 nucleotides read TGTGCCAGCAGTGACCCCTACGAGCAGTACTTC.

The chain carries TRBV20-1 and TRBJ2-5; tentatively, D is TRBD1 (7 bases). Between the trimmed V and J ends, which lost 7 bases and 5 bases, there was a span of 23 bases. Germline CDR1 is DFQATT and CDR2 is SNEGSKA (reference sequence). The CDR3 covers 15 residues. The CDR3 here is CSVRAGGIGRETQYF. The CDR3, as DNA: TGCAGTGTTAGGGCAGGGGGGATAGGGAGGGAGACCCAGTACTTC.

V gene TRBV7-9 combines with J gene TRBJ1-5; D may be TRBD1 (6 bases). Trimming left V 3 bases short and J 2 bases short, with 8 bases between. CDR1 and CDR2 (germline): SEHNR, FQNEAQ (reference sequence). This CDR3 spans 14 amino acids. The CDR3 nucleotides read TGTGCCAGCAGCTTCTCAGGGGGCAATCAGCCCCAGCATTTT. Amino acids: CASSFSGGNQPQHF. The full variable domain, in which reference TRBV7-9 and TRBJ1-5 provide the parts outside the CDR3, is DTGVSQNPRHKITKRGQNVTFRCDPISEHNRLYWYRQTLGQGPEFLTYFQNEAQLEKSRLLSDRFSAERPKGSFSTLEIQRTEQGDSAMYLCASSFSGGNQPQHFGDGTRLSIL.

CDR3 nucleotide sequence: TGCAGTGCTAGAGATCGGAGATCTAACAGGGGTGAGCAGTTCTTC. Translation: CSARDRRSNRGEQFF. The chain uses TRBV20-1 and TRBJ2-1, with 7 positions matching TRBD1. CDR1 and CDR2 (germline): DFQATT, SNEGSKA (reference sequence). There are 15 residues in the CDR3. V lost 0 bases, J lost 9 bases, and 11 bases stayed unmatched.

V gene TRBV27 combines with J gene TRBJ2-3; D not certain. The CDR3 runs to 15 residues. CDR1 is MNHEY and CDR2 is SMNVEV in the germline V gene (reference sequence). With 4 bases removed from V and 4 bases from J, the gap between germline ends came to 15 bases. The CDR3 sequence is CASSSLSELADTQYF. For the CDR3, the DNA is TGTGCCAGCAGTTCCCTATCCGAGTTGGCAGATACGCAGTATTTT.

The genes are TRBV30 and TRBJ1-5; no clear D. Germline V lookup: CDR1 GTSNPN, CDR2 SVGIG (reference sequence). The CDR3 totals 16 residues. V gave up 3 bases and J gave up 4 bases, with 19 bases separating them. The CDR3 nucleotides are TGTGCCTGGAGCCCGGTTGGCGTTGCTAAAAATCAGCCCCAGCATTTT. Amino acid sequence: CAWSPVGVAKNQPQHF.

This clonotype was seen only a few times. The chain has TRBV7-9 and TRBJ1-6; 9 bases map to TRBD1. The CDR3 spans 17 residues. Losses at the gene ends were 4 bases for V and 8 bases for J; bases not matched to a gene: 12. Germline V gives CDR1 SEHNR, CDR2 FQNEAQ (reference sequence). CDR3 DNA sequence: TGTGCCAGCAGCTCCACGAAGAATGACAGGGGGGATTCACCCCTCCACTTT. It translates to CASSSTKNDRGDSPLHF.

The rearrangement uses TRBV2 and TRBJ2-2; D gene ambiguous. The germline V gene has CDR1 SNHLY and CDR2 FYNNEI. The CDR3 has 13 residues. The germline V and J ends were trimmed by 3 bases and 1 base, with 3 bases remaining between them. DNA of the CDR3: TGTGCCAGCAGTGAGGGGAACACCGGGGAGCTGTTTTTT. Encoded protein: CASSEGNTGELFF. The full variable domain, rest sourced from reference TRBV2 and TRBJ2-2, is EPEVTQTPSHQVTQMGQEVILRCVPISNHLYFYWYRQILGQKVEFLVSFYNNEISEKSEIFDDQFSVERPDGSNFTLKIRSTKLEDSAMYFCASSEGNTGELFFGEGSRLTVL.

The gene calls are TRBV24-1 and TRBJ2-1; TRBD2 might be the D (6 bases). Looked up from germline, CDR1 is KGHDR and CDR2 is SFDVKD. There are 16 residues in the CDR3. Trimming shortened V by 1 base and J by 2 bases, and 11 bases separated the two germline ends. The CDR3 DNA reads TGTGCCACCAGTGATTTCGGGACTGGCACCTACAATGAGCAGTTCTTC. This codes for CATSDFGTGTYNEQFF.

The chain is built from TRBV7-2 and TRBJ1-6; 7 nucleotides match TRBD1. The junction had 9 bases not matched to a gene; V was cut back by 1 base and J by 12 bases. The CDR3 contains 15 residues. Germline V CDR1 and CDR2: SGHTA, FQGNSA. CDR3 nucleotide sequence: TGTGCCAGCAGCTTAGGGGTACAGGGGAGGGAACCCCTCCACTTT. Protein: CASSLGVQGREPLHF. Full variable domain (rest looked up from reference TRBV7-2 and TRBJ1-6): GAGVSQSPSNKVTEKGKDVELRCDPISGHTALYWYRQSLGQGLEFLIYFQGNSAPDKSGLPSDRFSAERTGGSVSTLTIQRTQQEDSAVYLCASSLGVQGREPLHFGNGTRLTVT.

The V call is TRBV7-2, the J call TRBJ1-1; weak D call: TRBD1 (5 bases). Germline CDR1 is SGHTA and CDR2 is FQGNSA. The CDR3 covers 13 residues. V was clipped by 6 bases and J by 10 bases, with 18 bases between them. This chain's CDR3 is CASSPERYRGAFF. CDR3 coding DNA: TGTGCCAGCAGTCCTGAGAGATATAGGGGAGCTTTCTTT.

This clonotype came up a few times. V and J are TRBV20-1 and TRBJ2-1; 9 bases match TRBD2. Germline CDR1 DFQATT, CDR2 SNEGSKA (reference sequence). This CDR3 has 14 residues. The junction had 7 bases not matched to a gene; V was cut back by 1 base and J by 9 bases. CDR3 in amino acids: CSARGASGMGEQFF. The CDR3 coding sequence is TGCAGTGCTAGAGGGGCTAGCGGGATGGGTGAGCAGTTCTTC.

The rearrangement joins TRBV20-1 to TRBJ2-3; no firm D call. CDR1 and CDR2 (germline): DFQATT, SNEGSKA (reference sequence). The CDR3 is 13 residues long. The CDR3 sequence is CTILREATDTQYF. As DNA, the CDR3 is TGCACGATCCTGAGAGAGGCCACAGATACGCAGTATTTT.

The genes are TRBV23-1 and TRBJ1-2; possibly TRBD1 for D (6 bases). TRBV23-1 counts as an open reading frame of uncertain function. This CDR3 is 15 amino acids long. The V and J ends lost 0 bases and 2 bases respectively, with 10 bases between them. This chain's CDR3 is CASSQSLRGNYGYTF. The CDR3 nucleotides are TGCGCCAGCAGTCAATCGCTGAGGGGGAACTATGGCTACACCTTC.

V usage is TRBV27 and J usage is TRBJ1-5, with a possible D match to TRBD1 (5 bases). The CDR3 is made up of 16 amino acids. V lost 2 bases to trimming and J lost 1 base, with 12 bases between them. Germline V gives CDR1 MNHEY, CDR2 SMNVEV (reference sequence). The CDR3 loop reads CASSLGVGASNQPQHF. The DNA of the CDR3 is TGTGCCAGCAGTTTAGGGGTTGGGGCGAGCAATCAGCCCCAGCATTTT.

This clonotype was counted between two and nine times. This chain's CDR3 is CASSPDKKRVGYTF. As DNA, the CDR3 is TGTGCCAGCTCACCGGACAAGAAGAGAGTGGGCTACACCTTC. J is TRBJ1-2 and V is TRBV18; D perhaps matches TRBD1 (5 bases). Germline assignment: CDR1 KGHSH and CDR2 LQKENI. Trimming took off 3 bases at V and 8 bases at J, with 16 bases between the two ends. CDR3 length: 14 residues. The variable domain in full, with the rest retrieved from reference TRBV18 and TRBJ1-2, is NAGVMQNPRHLVRRRGQEARLRCSPMKGHSHVYWYRQLPEEGLKFMVYLQKENIIDESGMPKERFSAEFPKEGPSILRIQQVVRGDSAAYFCASSPDKKRVGYTFGSGTRLTVV.

The CDR3 sequence: CSARPTSGGGTEAFF. In nucleotides, the CDR3 is TGCAGTGCTAGACCCACCTCAGGCGGGGGCACTGAAGCTTTCTTT. V usage is TRBV20-1 and J usage is TRBJ1-1; D is possibly TRBD1 (5 bases). Germline CDR1 reads DFQATT; CDR2 reads SNEGSKA (reference sequence). The CDR3 contains 15 residues. Trimming left V 2 bases short and J 4 bases short, with 17 bases between.

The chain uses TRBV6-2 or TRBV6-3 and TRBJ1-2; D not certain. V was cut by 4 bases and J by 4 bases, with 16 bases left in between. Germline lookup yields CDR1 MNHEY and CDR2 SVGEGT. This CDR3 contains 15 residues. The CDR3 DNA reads TGTGCCAGCAGTTCCCAACGTTCCGGCCCCTATGGCTACACCTTC. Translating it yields CASSSQRSGPYGYTF.

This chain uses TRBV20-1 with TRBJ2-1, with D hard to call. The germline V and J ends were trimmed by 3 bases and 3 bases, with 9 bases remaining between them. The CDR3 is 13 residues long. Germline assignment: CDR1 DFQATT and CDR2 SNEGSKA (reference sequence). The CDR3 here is CSARVGSYNEQFF. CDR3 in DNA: TGCAGTGCTAGGGTGGGCAGCTACAATGAGCAGTTCTTC.

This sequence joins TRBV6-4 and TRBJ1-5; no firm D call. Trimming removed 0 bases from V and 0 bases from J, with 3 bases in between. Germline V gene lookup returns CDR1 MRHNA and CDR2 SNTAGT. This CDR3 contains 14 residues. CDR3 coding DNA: TGTGCCAGCAGTGACTCGTATAGCAATCAGCCCCAGCATTTT. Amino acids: CASSDSYSNQPQHF.